Listed here are 19 T cell receptor beta chains from one sample, sequenced in a study of T-cell reconstitution after alpha-beta-depleted transplantation in children. Unique molecular identifiers were incorporated when the TCRbeta library was constructed. From the PCR reads, TCRdb called clonotypes with MiXCR, one entry per CDR3 protein. This table has approximately 45,000 distinct CDR3 sequences, approximately 52% appearing once. Sample: peripheral blood, taken before TCRalphabeta/CD19-depleted stem cell transplant. The receptor source for this set is a boy younger than two with SCID, due to receive a stem cell transplant.

The V gene is TRBV6-4, the J gene TRBJ2-3; the match to TRBD2 covers 11 bases. This CDR3 has 16 amino acids. From germline, CDR1 is MRHNA and CDR2 SNTAGT. V was clipped by 0 bases and J by 1 base; unmatched bases: 0. The CDR3 reads CASSDSLAGGTDTQYF. The CDR3 region has the DNA TGTGCCAGCAGTGACTCACTAGCGGGGGGCACAGATACGCAGTATTTT.

The genes are TRBV28 and TRBJ2-3, with TRBD2 matching over 8 bases. V lost 5 bases and J lost 6; bases outside the gene matches: 10. The CDR3 loop spans 15 amino acids. The germline V gene has CDR1 MDHEN and CDR2 SYDVKM. The CDR3 bases are TGTGCCAGCAGTCCCTTGCTCGGGGGGGCGGATACGCAGTATTTT. Its translation: CASSPLLGGADTQYF.

The V gene is TRBV10-1, the J gene TRBJ2-3, with D hard to call. Germline-derived CDR1 and CDR2 are WNHNN and SYGVQD (reference sequence). Deletions cut 6 bases from V and 2 bases from J, with 3 bases between. The CDR3 extends over 11 amino acids. The CDR3: CASRNTDTQYF. DNA for the CDR3: TGCGCCAGCAGAAACACAGATACGCAGTATTTT.

The gene calls are TRBV6-2 or TRBV6-3 and TRBJ1-1; D may be TRBD1 (5 bases). Germline-derived CDR1 and CDR2 are MNHEY and SVGEGT. V lost 7 bases to trimming and J lost 1 base, with 10 bases between them. The CDR3 runs 13 residues. The CDR3 region has the DNA TGTGCCAGCACCTCGACAGAGAACACTGAAGCTTTCTTT. Its translation is CASTSTENTEAFF.

This clonotype was detected a few times. The gene calls are TRBV18 and TRBJ2-6, with D maybe TRBD1 (6 bases). This CDR3 has 16 residues. The ends were cut back, 3 bases at V and 0 bases at J, with 9 bases in the middle. Germline CDR1 reads KGHSH; CDR2 reads LQKENI. Here the CDR3 DNA reads TGTGCCAGCTCACCGGACAGTTACTCTGGGGCCAACGTCCTGACTTTC. Translated, it gives CASSPDSYSGANVLTF.

This clonotype was seen a handful of times. J is TRBJ2-3 and V is TRBV4-2; 10 bases fit TRBD2. The CDR3 runs 17 residues. With 0 bases clipped from V and 3 bases from J, the junction kept 6 bases outside the gene matches. Germline CDR1 LGHNA, CDR2 YNFKEQ. The CDR3 bases are TGTGCCAGCAGCCAAGAGGGGAGCGGGGGGGTAACAGATACGCAGTATTTT. Residues: CASSQEGSGGVTDTQYF.

This rearrangement joins TRBV5-1 to TRBJ2-5; TRBD2 matches at 11 bases. J was trimmed by 2 bases and V by 0 bases; bases with no gene match: 3. This CDR3 has 16 amino acids. Germline V CDR1 and CDR2: SGHRS, YFSETQ. In nucleotides, the CDR3 is TGCGCCAGCAGCTTGGACGTAGCGGGGGGGCAAGAGACCCAGTACTTC. This sequence encodes CASSLDVAGGQETQYF.

This chain connects TRBV5-6 to TRBJ2-5, with TRBD2 as a possible D gene (8 bases). CDR3 length: 14 amino acids. Germline CDR1 SGHDT, CDR2 YYEEEE. V was shortened by 5 bases and J by 5 bases, with 16 bases between the two germline ends. The DNA of the CDR3 is TGTGCCAGCAGTTTACAGGGGACTAGGGAGACCCAGTACTTC. Translating gives CASSLQGTRETQYF.

As concerns this clonotype: One end of the junction fails to match germline, which may point to a read error. J is TRBJ2-1 and V is TRBV5-5; TRBD2 aligns across 8 bases. This CDR3 is built from 13 residues. The germline V gene encodes CDR1 SGHKS and CDR2 YYEKEE (reference sequence). CDR3 region: CASSSGGSNNEQF. The CDR3 region has the DNA TGTGCCAGCAGCTCGGGGGGGTCAAACAATGAGCAGTTC. Complete variable domain (other parts from reference TRBV5-5 and TRBJ2-1): DAGVTQSPTHLIKTRGQQVTLRCSPISGHKSVSWYQQVLGQGPQFIFQYYEKEERGRGNFPDRFSARQFPNYSSELNVNALLLGDSALYLCASSSGGSNNEQFGPGTRLTVL.

The table lists this clonotype with a count of one. CDR3 protein: CASSRGQGGTQSETQYF. The CDR3 DNA reads as TGTGCCAGCAGCCGGGGACAGGGAGGGACCCAGTCGGAGACCCAGTACTTC. This chain joins TRBV7-9 and TRBJ2-5, with TRBD1 identical over 9 bases. The CDR3 totals 17 residues. V shed 5 bases, J shed 5 bases, and the junction held 15 bases outside the gene matches. Germline lookup yields CDR1 SEHNR and CDR2 FQNEAQ (reference sequence). The full variable domain, with the rest looked up from reference TRBV7-9 and TRBJ2-5, is DTGVSQNPRHKITKRGQNVTFRCDPISEHNRLYWYRQTLGQGPEFLTYFQNEAQLEKSRLLSDRFSAERPKGSFSTLEIQRTEQGDSAMYLCASSRGQGGTQSETQYFGPGTRLLVL.

This clonotype was seen more than once but under ten times. The V call is TRBV11-2, the J call TRBJ2-7; TRBD2 aligns across 13 bases. There are 19 residues in the CDR3. Germline V gene sequence: CDR1 SGHAT, CDR2 FQNNGV. The V and J ends lost 5 bases and 4 bases, in that order; junction bases with no gene match: 17. The CDR3: CASSHPGTSGARSRYEQYF. The CDR3 DNA reads TGTGCCAGCAGCCACCCCGGGACTAGCGGGGCCCGGTCCCGTTACGAGCAGTACTTC. The full variable domain, in which reference TRBV11-2 and TRBJ2-7 provide the parts outside the CDR3, is EAGVAQSPRYKIIEKRQSVAFWCNPISGHATLYWYQQILGQGPKLLIQFQNNGVVDDSQLPKDRFSAERLKGVDSTLKIQPAKLEDSAVYLCASSHPGTSGARSRYEQYFGPGTRLTVT.

This clonotype was seen a handful of times. V is TRBV27 and J is TRBJ2-7, with D maybe TRBD1 (6 bases). This CDR3 has 15 amino acids. CDR1 is MNHEY and CDR2 is SMNVEV in the germline V gene (reference sequence). The V end lost 5 bases, the J end lost 4 bases, and 18 bases lay between the germline ends. This CDR3 reads CASSAEPGTSYEQYF. DNA of the CDR3: TGTGCCAGCAGTGCCGAGCCCGGGACAAGTTACGAGCAGTACTTC.

This clonotype was detected ten times or more. The genes are TRBV6-5 and TRBJ1-2; no firm D call. The V gene's germline CDR1 is MNHEY and CDR2 SVGAGI. This CDR3 region has 15 residues. Trimming stripped 5 bases from V and 7 bases from J, with 20 bases between. The DNA of the CDR3 is TGTGCCAGCAGTCCTATTACGGGCACTGAGGGTGGCTACACCTTC. Protein sequence: CASSPITGTEGGYTF.

This clonotype showed up just a few times. The V gene is TRBV6-1, the J gene TRBJ1-1; TRBD1 agrees at 7 bases. The germline V gene encodes CDR1 MNHNS and CDR2 SASEGT. The trim removed 6 bases at V and 1 base at J, leaving 2 bases unmatched. This CDR3 is built from 13 residues. The CDR3 reads CASRGTANTEAFF. The CDR3 region has the DNA TGTGCCAGCAGGGGGACAGCGAACACTGAAGCTTTCTTT.

The rearrangement links TRBV21-1 to TRBJ2-3; whether TRBD1, the table's D call, matches the DNA was not checked. TRBV21-1 is deemed a pseudogene. This CDR3 is built from 16 residues. The CDR3, as DNA: TGTGCCAGCAGCTTAAGACCAGGGGACCGCACAGATACGCAGTATTTT. It specifies CASSLRPGDRTDTQYF.

This clonotype was detected a few times. The chain links TRBV7-6 to TRBJ2-2, with D possibly TRBD1 on 5 matching bases. From germline, CDR1 is SGHVS and CDR2 FNYEAQ. The CDR3 runs to 14 residues. The V end was cut by 5 bases, the J end by 3 bases, with 10 bases between. CDR3 in DNA: TGTGCCAGCAGCAATACAGGATACACCGGGGAGCTGTTTTTT. Its protein product is CASSNTGYTGELFF.

This clonotype was recorded once. This chain joins TRBV15 and TRBJ2-1, with D unclear. The CDR3 is 15 amino acids. The V end was cut by 0 bases, the J end by 6 bases, with 12 bases between. Germline lookup yields CDR1 LNHNV and CDR2 YYDKDF (reference sequence). In DNA form, the CDR3 reads TGTGCCACCAGCAGAGAATTTGGCCGTTCCAATGAGCAGTTCTTC. Translated, it gives CATSREFGRSNEQFF.

This clonotype has just a few counts. This chain uses TRBV7-2 with TRBJ2-3; possibly TRBD1 for D (5 bases). This CDR3 spans 15 amino acids. Germline CDR1 and CDR2: SGHTA and FQGNSA. Trimming removed 7 bases at V and 0 bases at J, with 14 bases between. CDR3 nucleotides: TGTGCCAGCAACCGACGACAGACTAGCACAGATACGCAGTATTTT. Its protein product is CASNRRQTSTDTQYF. Complete variable domain (other parts from reference TRBV7-2 and TRBJ2-3): GAGVSQSPSNKVTEKGKDVELRCDPISGHTALYWYRQSLGQGLEFLIYFQGNSAPDKSGLPSDRFSAERTGGSVSTLTIQRTQQEDSAVYLCASNRRQTSTDTQYFGPGTRLTVL.

The gene calls are TRBV27 and TRBJ2-7; 10 bases agree with TRBD2. With 11 bases clipped from V and 2 bases from J, the junction kept 12 bases outside the gene matches. This CDR3 has 15 amino acids. CDR1 is MNHEY, CDR2 SMNVEV, per germline (reference sequence). The CDR3 spells CAWPDVLAGAYEQYF. DNA for the CDR3: TGTGCCTGGCCGGATGTTCTAGCGGGGGCCTACGAGCAGTACTTC.